This note documents a single T cell receptor (beta chain) sequence. Its antigen is as yet unknown. Germline assignment: CDR1 SGHVS and CDR2 FQNEAQ. Trimming took 4 bases from V and 5 from J, leaving 18 bases between them. This CDR3 spans 15 amino acids. Using immunoSEQ multiplex PCR, the repertoire was profiled, and TCRdb retains in-frame clones only, with some absent. The table has over 75,000 clones, roughly 85% seen once. This sample stems from a study of radiotherapy plus CTLA-4 blockade in lung cancer. Study-level background: Objective responses emerged in around 18% of patients, and 31% attained disease control.

Receiving focal radiation plus CTLA-4 blockade with ipilimumab were patients who had chemo-refractory metastatic non-small-cell lung cancer. General study points: The best predictor of response was reported to be early blood T cell clone dynamics, with interferon-beta. Once radiotherapy plus ipilimumab had been given, TCR clones derived from tumor expanded in blood.

Sequencing used peripheral blood, obtained from a patient treated with radiotherapy plus ipilimumab. This clonotype originated in a human donor with non-small cell lung cancer who had stable disease on radiotherapy plus ipilimumab. The chain is built from TRBV7-8 and TRBJ2-7, with D perhaps being TRBD1 or TRBD2 (7 bases each). CDR3 coding DNA: TGTGCCAGCAGCTCCCCCGGGGAGGGGGCGGACGAGCAGTACTTC. Its translation is CASSSPGEGADEQYF.